This paragraph reports one T cell receptor (beta chain). What it binds is unknown. The source of the sample is a study of radiation and T cells in renal cell carcinoma. Per the germline V gene, CDR1 is SGHRS and CDR2 is YFSETQ. Trimming took 0 bases from V and 10 from J, leaving 11 bases between them. The CDR3 has 13 amino acids. Some clones are missing from TCRdb's copy, which holds only in-frame ones; the method was immunoSEQ multiplex PCR. This table has approximately 110,000 clones, roughly four fifths appearing once. Time point: baseline pretreatment blood. The treatment here: 15 Gy SBRT to primary tumor, nephrectomy 4 weeks later. Serial blood draws occurred at baseline and 2 and 4 weeks post-SBRT. The study's findings and limits: Top tumor clonotypes rose in blood 2 weeks post-radiation, then contracted. Baseline intratumoral clonotype presence is unknown without pretreatment biopsies.

The chain employs TRBV5-1 and TRBJ2-1, with D maybe TRBD2 (6 bases). The clonotype comes from a woman in her sixties with renal cell carcinoma. This sample comprised blood, obtained from a patient whose treatment included radiotherapy and nephrectomy. CDR3 in DNA: TGCGCCAGCAGCTTGGCCGGGACTCGAGAGCAGTTCTTC. Its protein product is CASSLAGTREQFF.